The 26 T cell receptor beta chains below were found in one sample sequenced in a study of OX40 agonist ivuxolimab in advanced cancers. The library was built by means of the immunoSEQ multiplex PCR assay. Held by TCRdb, this immuneACCESS table contains in-frame sequences only and omits some clones. Under half of the omission traces to an unresolved V gene where checked; the cause of the rest is unknown. The sample table holds more than 65,000 clones, of which around 94% were seen once. The top ten hold approximately 14% of the sample. The sample consisted of CD4+ or CD8+ T cells sorted from blood, taken in a trial of the OX40 agonist ivuxolimab. The receptors originated from an adult with an advanced solid tumor such as melanoma, head and neck, liver or kidney cancer.

The chain carries TRBV5-6 and TRBJ1-2; no clear D. The CDR3 sequence is 11 residues long. CDR1 is SGHDT and CDR2 is YYEEEE in the germline V gene. V was cut by 7 bases and J by 7 bases, with 11 bases left in between. The CDR3 bases are TGTGCCAGCGGTGGGTTCCCTGGCTACACCTTC. Protein product: CASGGFPGYTF.

This clone occurred a few times. The V call is TRBV28, the J call TRBJ1-5; D not certain. The CDR3 has 13 amino acids. V lost 2 bases and J lost 4, with 6 bases in between. Germline V gene sequence: CDR1 MDHEN, CDR2 SYDVKM. CDR3 amino acids: CASSLAGNQPQHF. Written as DNA, the CDR3 is TGTGCCAGCAGTTTAGCGGGGAATCAGCCCCAGCATTTT.

This chain joins TRBV5-1 and TRBJ1-5; D ambiguous. The germline V gene has CDR1 SGHRS and CDR2 YFSETQ. This CDR3 contains 14 residues. Trimming took 0 bases from V and 3 from J, leaving 7 bases between them. The CDR3: CASSLGSVNQPQHF. DNA of the CDR3: TGCGCCAGCAGCTTGGGGTCAGTCAATCAGCCCCAGCATTTT.

The chain employs TRBV2 and TRBJ2-3; 9 bases line up with TRBD1. The CDR3 sequence is 15 residues long. J gave up 2 bases and V 4 bases, and 4 bases lay outside the gene matches. Germline V gene data show CDR1 as SNHLY and CDR2 as FYNNEI. As DNA, the CDR3 is TGTGCCAGCAGTGCAGGACAGGGGTCCACAGATACGCAGTATTTT. Protein product: CASSAGQGSTDTQYF. The whole variable domain, remainder taken from reference TRBV2 and TRBJ2-3, is EPEVTQTPSHQVTQMGQEVILRCVPISNHLYFYWYRQILGQKVEFLVSFYNNEISEKSEIFDDQFSVERPDGSNFTLKIRSTKLEDSAMYFCASSAGQGSTDTQYFGPGTRLTVL.

The table lists this clone with a count of one. CDR3 amino acids: CASSYRTGGDTEAFF. Written as DNA, the CDR3 is TGTGCCAGCAGTTACCGGACAGGTGGGGACACTGAAGCTTTCTTT. The chain combines TRBV6-5 with TRBJ1-1, with TRBD1 matching over 7 bases. The V gene's germline CDR1 is MNHEY and CDR2 SVGAGI. V shed 2 bases and J 3 bases; nucleotides not matched to a gene: 6. CDR3 length equals 15 residues.

The V gene is TRBV19, the J gene TRBJ2-7; TRBD1 agrees at 11 bases. Germline lookup yields CDR1 LNHDA and CDR2 SQIVND (reference sequence). V dropped 10 bases and J dropped 4; count of bases not matched to a gene: 6. The CDR3 is 13 amino acids. CDR3 amino acids: CATSGTGGYEQYF. The CDR3 nucleotides read TGTGCCACCTCCGGGACAGGGGGATACGAGCAGTACTTC.

J is TRBJ2-7 and V is TRBV23-1; 8 bases fit TRBD1. TRBV23-1 is given ORF status, its function remaining uncertain. CDR3 size: 13 residues. The CDR3 nucleotides are TGCTCCCGGCGCGACAGGGGTCTTTACGAGCAGTACTTC. It specifies CSRRDRGLYEQYF.

This clone was observed a single time. The chain carries TRBV9 and TRBJ2-1; the match to TRBD1 covers 7 bases. Germline V lookup: CDR1 SGDLS, CDR2 YYNGEE. The CDR3 extends over 12 amino acids. Trimming removed 2 bases from V and 9 bases from J; junction bases left unmatched: 2. CDR3 in DNA: TGTGCCAGCAGCGTGACAGGGTTTGAGCAGTTCTTC. Amino acid sequence: CASSVTGFEQFF.

The chain is built from TRBV4-3 and TRBJ1-5, with D maybe TRBD1 (5 bases). Trimming stripped 3 bases from V and 3 bases from J, with 6 bases between. CDR3 length equals 13 residues. From germline, CDR1 is LGHNA and CDR2 YSLEER. The CDR3 DNA follows: TGCGCCAGCAGCCAGGGACCCAATCAGCCCCAGCATTTT. Translating gives CASSQGPNQPQHF.

The chain joins TRBV9 to TRBJ1-4; TRBD1 is a possible D gene (6 bases). Trimming removed 0 bases from V and 7 bases from J, with 10 bases in between. The CDR3 has 14 amino acids. Germline V lookup: CDR1 SGDLS, CDR2 YYNGEE. CDR3 in DNA: TGTGCCAGCAGCGTAGCTCGGGACACTGAAAAACTGTTTTTT. Its protein product is CASSVARDTEKLFF.

The chain joins TRBV29-1 to TRBJ2-7, with 7 positions matching TRBD2. The CDR3 is 17 amino acids. V shed 5 bases and J 4 bases; nucleotides not matched to a gene: 20. Germline V CDR1 and CDR2: SQVTM, ANQGSEA. CDR3: CSVSAYGERDPHYEQYF. CDR3 DNA: TGCAGCGTTTCCGCCTACGGGGAGCGGGACCCACATTACGAGCAGTACTTC.

The genes are TRBV5-6 and TRBJ1-1; no reliable D call. CDR3 size: 12 residues. Looked up from germline, CDR1 is SGHDT and CDR2 is YYEEEE. V was cut by 0 bases and J by 4 bases, with 4 bases left in between. In DNA form, the CDR3 reads TGTGCCAGCAGCTTGGGTGCCACTGAAGCTTTCTTT. Translated: CASSLGATEAFF.

Only one count was recorded for this clone. This sequence joins TRBV4-3 and TRBJ1-2, with a weak D call TRBD1 (6 bases). Germline CDR1 is LGHNA and CDR2 is YSLEER. CDR3 length: 15 amino acids. V lost 0 bases and J lost 4, with 12 bases in between. Here the CDR3 DNA reads TGCGCCAGCAGCCAAGATAACGGGGGGGCCTATGGCTACACCTTC. Translation: CASSQDNGGAYGYTF.

The chain links TRBV11-2 to TRBJ1-1; possibly TRBD1 for D (5 bases). The CDR3 has 15 amino acids. Germline V gives CDR1 SGHAT, CDR2 FQNNGV. V was pared by 5 bases and J by 0 bases, with 13 bases between. The CDR3 nucleotides are TGTGCCAGCAGCCTCCTGGCAGGGATGAACACTGAAGCTTTCTTT. Translated, it gives CASSLLAGMNTEAFF. Full variable domain (missing parts from reference TRBV11-2 and TRBJ1-1): EAGVAQSPRYKIIEKRQSVAFWCNPISGHATLYWYQQILGQGPKLLIQFQNNGVVDDSQLPKDRFSAERLKGVDSTLKIQPAKLEDSAVYLCASSLLAGMNTEAFFGQGTRLTVV.

The chain is built from TRBV7-2 and TRBJ1-1, with a weak D call TRBD1 (5 bases). The CDR3 consists of 13 residues. V lost 5 bases and J lost 5, with 12 bases in between. In germline, CDR1 is SGHTA, CDR2 FQGNSA. The CDR3 reads CASSQMGGTEAFF. The CDR3 nucleotides are TGTGCCAGCAGCCAGATGGGGGGGACTGAAGCTTTCTTT.

The chain is built from TRBV5-6 and TRBJ1-2, with 7 bases fitting TRBD1. Germline CDR1 is SGHDT and CDR2 is YYEEEE. The CDR3 is made up of 16 amino acids. J was trimmed by 4 bases and V by 4 bases; bases with no gene match: 13. The CDR3 protein is CASSGRTGVQIYGYTF. CDR3 DNA: TGTGCCAGCAGCGGACGCACAGGGGTCCAAATCTATGGCTACACCTTC.

This chain links TRBV4-3 with TRBJ1-1; a possible D gene is TRBD1 (5 bases). CDR1 LGHNA and CDR2 YSLEER come from the germline V gene. The CDR3 is 14 residues long. The V end was cut by 5 bases, the J end by 5 bases, with 15 bases between. The CDR3 spells CASSTQSDRTEAFF. CDR3 coding DNA: TGCGCCAGCAGCACGCAATCTGACAGAACTGAAGCTTTCTTT.

The chain employs TRBV7-9 and TRBJ2-7; TRBD1 agrees at 7 bases. This CDR3 spans 15 amino acids. The junction had 4 bases not matched to a gene; V was cut back by 1 base and J by 1 base. CDR1 and CDR2 from the germline V gene are SEHNR and FQNEAQ (reference sequence). CDR3 coding DNA: TGTGCCAGCAGCTTAGGGTTACAGGGGTCCTACGAGCAGTACTTC. Translating gives CASSLGLQGSYEQYF.

The rearrangement uses TRBV6-1 and TRBJ2-2; TRBD2 aligns across 9 bases. V lost 3 bases, J lost 5 bases, and 7 bases stayed unmatched. CDR1 is MNHNS and CDR2 is SASEGT in the germline V gene. The CDR3 runs to 16 residues. CDR3 region: CASSDLAGVGTGELFF. The CDR3 DNA follows: TGTGCCAGCAGTGACTTAGCGGGAGTGGGGACCGGGGAGCTGTTTTTT.

Written as DNA, the CDR3 is TGTGCCAGCAGCTTGGGCCTAGCGGGTTCCTACAATGAGCAGTTCTTC. This gives the protein CASSLGLAGSYNEQFF. The chain uses TRBV5-4 and TRBJ2-1; 8 bases match TRBD2. Germline CDR1 and CDR2: SGHNT and YYREEE (reference sequence). V gave up 0 bases and J gave up 1 base; unmatched junction bases: 3. The CDR3 covers 16 residues.

The genes are TRBV6-5 and TRBJ2-7; D unclear. The CDR3 contains 14 residues. V was trimmed by 0 bases and J by 2 bases, leaving 8 bases between them. CDR1 MNHEY and CDR2 SVGAGI come from the germline V gene. The CDR3 coding sequence is TGTGCCAGCAGTTACTCGCCTGAAACCTACGAGCAGTACTTC. Encoded protein: CASSYSPETYEQYF.

CDR3 in DNA: TGTGCCAGTAGTCTTGGAGGGGGCACTGAAGCTTTCTTT. Its translation is CASSLGGGTEAFF. The rearrangement uses TRBV19 and TRBJ1-1; D perhaps matches TRBD1 (6 bases). Trimming removed 5 bases from V and 4 bases from J, with 11 bases in between. This CDR3 is 13 amino acids long. Per germline, CDR1 LNHDA and CDR2 SQIVND (reference sequence).

This chain links TRBV5-1 with TRBJ1-4; TRBD1 is a possible D gene (6 bases). The CDR3 is 16 amino acids. Trimming cost V 0 bases and J 2 bases, with 11 bases left between them. Germline V lookup: CDR1 SGHRS, CDR2 YFSETQ. The CDR3 protein is CASSLEQGRTNEKLFF. The DNA for the CDR3 is TGCGCCAGCAGCTTGGAGCAGGGGAGGACTAATGAAAAACTGTTTTTT.

The gene calls are TRBV13 and TRBJ1-2; the D is unclear. Looked up from germline, CDR1 is PRHDT and CDR2 is FYEKMQ (reference sequence). Trimming removed 2 bases at V and 3 bases at J, with 13 bases between. The CDR3 loop spans 15 amino acids. The CDR3 spells CASSLRSREDYGYTF. The CDR3 region has the DNA TGTGCCAGCAGCTTACGGTCCCGGGAGGACTATGGCTACACCTTC. Looking up the rest from reference TRBV13 and TRBJ1-2 gives the full variable domain: AAGVIQSPRHLIKEKRETATLKCYPIPRHDTVYWYQQGPGQDPQFLISFYEKMQSDKGSIPDRFSAQQFSDYHSELNMSSLELGDSALYFCASSLRSREDYGYTFGSGTRLTVV.

This clone was detected only once. The V call is TRBV11-2, the J call TRBJ1-2; possibly TRBD1 for D (5 bases). The CDR3 totals 15 residues. The germline gives CDR1 SGHAT, CDR2 FQNNGV. Between the trimmed V and J ends, which lost 2 bases and 6 bases, there was a span of 16 bases. The CDR3 loop reads CASSLSPGTWDGYTF. DNA of the CDR3: TGTGCCAGCAGCTTAAGTCCGGGGACCTGGGATGGCTACACCTTC.

The chain links TRBV27 to TRBJ2-2, with 11 bases matching TRBD2. CDR1 MNHEY and CDR2 SMNVEV come from the germline V gene (reference sequence). The CDR3 is 15 residues long. J was trimmed by 6 bases and V by 5 bases; bases with no gene match: 5. CDR3 sequence: CASSPGLAVAGELFF. DNA of the CDR3: TGTGCCAGCAGTCCGGGACTAGCGGTGGCCGGGGAGCTGTTTTTT.